A single T cell receptor (beta chain) is shown here with its context. Trimming shortened V by 6 bases and J by 3 bases, and 16 bases separated the two germline ends. Germline CDR1 is SGHDT and CDR2 is YYEEEE. This CDR3 is built from 15 residues. TCRB sequencing was done at Survey resolution level. The repertoire was sequenced with immunoSEQ multiplex PCR; TCRdb's copy has only in-frame clones and lacks some. The sample yields 6,500 or so clones, around nine tenths seen once. Time point described: 2015-2016 season, 7 days after influenza vaccination. Excluded were substance abuse, HIV/AIDS, active cancer, immunomodulatory drugs and active illness. The data originate from a study of follicular helper T cells after annual influenza vaccination.

This TCR was recovered from an adult who received the influenza vaccine. The chain carries TRBV5-6 and TRBJ2-4; D is perhaps TRBD1 or TRBD2 (5 bases each). The input for sequencing was CXCR5+ CD38- circulating T follicular helper cells from blood, taken 7 days after influenza vaccination. Regarding subset: circulating Tfh, non-naive CD4+CXCR5+PD-1+ (ICOS+CD38+ or ICOS-CD38-). The CDR3 spells CASTETGLGKNIQYF. The CDR3 DNA reads TGTGCCAGCACCGAAACAGGACTGGGCAAAAACATTCAGTACTTC.